These 28 T cell receptor beta chains were sequenced from one sample in a study of cytomegalovirus exposure and HLA in healthy donors. The PCR had 60 Vbeta and 13 Jbeta primers. Method: immunoSEQ multiplex PCR; TCRdb's copy keeps in-frame clones and lacks some. The table includes 150,000 to 160,000 clones, 80% detected once. Source material: PBMCs. The origin of the receptors is a woman in her 40s in good health and CMV-seropositive.

The chain couples TRBV5-6 to TRBJ1-1; tentatively, D is TRBD1 (5 bases). Germline V lookup: CDR1 SGHDT, CDR2 YYEEEE. The germline V and J ends were trimmed by 4 bases and 5 bases, with 15 bases remaining between them. CDR3 length: 14 residues. This CDR3 is CASSPGGGRTEAFF. The CDR3 DNA is TGTGCCAGCAGCCCTGGGGGAGGGCGGACTGAAGCTTTCTTT.

The genes are TRBV4-1 and TRBJ2-1; 7 positions match TRBD1. This CDR3 region has 16 residues. V was pared by 0 bases and J by 3 bases, with 5 bases of the junction left unmatched. The germline V gene has CDR1 MGHRA and CDR2 YSYEKL. CDR3 DNA: TGCGCCAGCAGCCAAGACACCGGGACAGTCTACAATGAGCAGTTCTTC. Protein sequence: CASSQDTGTVYNEQFF.

The chain uses TRBV5-1 and TRBJ2-7, with 7 bases matching TRBD1. V trimming: 6 bases; J trimming: 5 bases; junction bases outside the gene matches: 17. In germline, CDR1 is SGHRS, CDR2 YFSETQ. The CDR3 totals 16 residues. This chain's CDR3 is CASTPIAGQAIHEQYF. CDR3 sequence (DNA): TGCGCCAGCACCCCCATAGCCGGACAGGCAATCCACGAGCAGTACTTC.

V is TRBV2 and J is TRBJ2-5; the D gene is possibly TRBD2 (6 bases). Germline V gives CDR1 SNHLY, CDR2 FYNNEI. Trimming shortened V by 6 bases and J by 4 bases, and 6 bases separated the two germline ends. This CDR3 has 11 residues. Here the CDR3 DNA reads TGTGCCAGCAGGGAGGGAGAGACCCAGTACTTC. Translating gives CASREGETQYF.

The table lists this clone with a few counts. The V and J genes are TRBV19 and TRBJ2-1, with D perhaps TRBD2 (7 bases). The CDR3 is 13 residues long. Germline loops: CDR1 LNHDA, CDR2 SQIVND (reference sequence). V was shortened by 2 bases and J by 10 bases, with 12 bases between the two germline ends. CDR3 nucleotide sequence: TGTGCCAGTAGTATATCGCGGGGGCTAGAGCAGTTCTTC. It translates to CASSISRGLEQFF.

This chain connects TRBV5-1 to TRBJ1-5, with TRBD1 matching over 8 bases. CDR1 and CDR2 (germline): SGHRS, YFSETQ. V shed 5 bases and J 3 bases; nucleotides not matched to a gene: 7. The length of the CDR3 is 15 residues. The CDR3 region has the DNA TGCGCCAGCAGGCGGGGGACAGGAGCCAATCAGCCCCAGCATTTT. This encodes CASRRGTGANQPQHF.

The gene calls are TRBV19 and TRBJ2-7, with D maybe TRBD2 (6 bases). CDR3 size: 17 residues. The V and J ends lost 5 bases and 3 bases respectively, with 23 bases between them. Looked up from germline, CDR1 is LNHDA and CDR2 is SQIVND (reference sequence). The CDR3 DNA sequence: TGTGCCAGTAGTCCCTCTCCCGGGACTTTCACCATCTACGAGCAGTACTTC. Amino acid sequence: CASSPSPGTFTIYEQYF.

The V call is TRBV2, the J call TRBJ2-7, with 9 bases fitting TRBD1. The junction had 12 bases not matched to a gene; V was cut back by 9 bases and J by 0 bases. Germline V gene sequence: CDR1 SNHLY, CDR2 FYNNEI. The CDR3 has 16 amino acids. This CDR3 is CARAAPGTGSSYEQYF. Here the CDR3 DNA reads TGTGCCAGAGCTGCCCCCGGGACAGGGAGCTCCTACGAGCAGTACTTC.

The genes are TRBV28 and TRBJ2-4; D may be TRBD2 (6 bases). Germline CDR1 and CDR2: MDHEN and SYDVKM. This CDR3 region has 17 residues. With 7 bases removed from V and 0 bases from J, the gap between germline ends came to 19 bases. In DNA form, the CDR3 reads TGTGCCAGCACCCCGGGTGGAGGGGCTCTAGCCAAAAACATTCAGTACTTC. Translation gives CASTPGGGALAKNIQYF.

This rearrangement joins TRBV27 to TRBJ2-5; weak D call: TRBD2 (5 bases). V was shortened by 2 bases and J by 2 bases, with 15 bases between the two germline ends. Germline V lookup: CDR1 MNHEY, CDR2 SMNVEV (reference sequence). The CDR3 contains 16 residues. The CDR3 spells CASSLGPGSSQETQYF. DNA of the CDR3: TGTGCCAGCAGTTTAGGTCCGGGAAGTAGTCAAGAGACCCAGTACTTC.

A single count supports this clone. V usage is TRBV11-2 and J usage is TRBJ1-1, with 10 bases that match TRBD1. Trimming at V came to 5 bases and at J to 11 bases, leaving 11 bases not matched to a gene. The CDR3 has 14 residues. Germline CDR1 SGHAT, CDR2 FQNNGV. The CDR3 DNA reads as TGTGCCAGCAGCCGGGACAGGGGATTCAAGGATGCTTTCTTT. It yields the protein CASSRDRGFKDAFF.

This clone was observed a single time. This sequence joins TRBV19 and TRBJ1-5, with a possible D match to TRBD1 (5 bases). The CDR3 has 16 amino acids. Trimming shortened V by 4 bases and J by 0 bases, and 13 bases separated the two germline ends. Germline CDR1 reads LNHDA; CDR2 reads SQIVND (reference sequence). CDR3 bases: TGTGCCAGTAGTACCGTTGGACAAGTTAGCAATCAGCCCCAGCATTTT. Encoded protein: CASSTVGQVSNQPQHF.

With respect to this clone: This same CDR3 is encoded by further DNA sequences in the sample. The rearrangement uses TRBV6-1 and TRBJ2-7; possibly TRBD2 for D (7 bases). The germline V gene encodes CDR1 MNHNS and CDR2 SASEGT. This CDR3 is built from 14 residues. V lost 8 bases and J lost 4, with 18 bases in between. The CDR3 sequence: CASFLRGAGYEQYF. The CDR3 DNA is TGTGCCAGCTTCCTACGGGGGGCTGGTTACGAGCAGTACTTC.

In DNA form, the CDR3 reads TGTGCCACCAGCAGAGGGAGACTAGCGGGAGGAGGCGGCCAAGAGACCCAGTACTTC. Residues: CATSRGRLAGGGGQETQYF. The genes are TRBV15 and TRBJ2-5; TRBD2 aligns across 13 bases. The CDR3 has 19 amino acids. Germline trimming cut 1 base from V and 1 base from J; bases unmatched to any gene: 9. Germline V gives CDR1 LNHNV, CDR2 YYDKDF (reference sequence).

The table lists this clone with a count of one. V usage is TRBV7-9 and J usage is TRBJ1-5; the D is unclear. Trimming pared 0 bases from V and 0 bases from J, leaving 12 bases between. This CDR3 region has 17 residues. Germline V CDR1 and CDR2: SEHNR, FQNEAQ (reference sequence). CDR3 region: CASSLAHSDLSNQPQHF. The DNA for the CDR3 is TGTGCCAGCAGCTTAGCGCATTCAGATCTTAGCAATCAGCCCCAGCATTTT.

This clone was seen only a few times. V gene TRBV18 combines with J gene TRBJ1-4; the match to TRBD1 covers 7 bases. The V segment lost 4 bases and the J segment 8 bases; nucleotides outside the gene matches: 4. The CDR3 has 13 amino acids. CDR1 and CDR2 from the germline V gene are KGHSH and LQKENI. CDR3 amino acids: CASSQYRGEKLFF. The CDR3 nucleotides are TGTGCCAGCTCACAATACAGGGGCGAAAAACTGTTTTTT.

The chain combines TRBV19 with TRBJ1-2; no reliable D call. Trimming took 10 bases from V and 8 from J, leaving 20 bases between them. CDR1 and CDR2 (germline): LNHDA, SQIVND (reference sequence). The CDR3 is 13 amino acids. CDR3 sequence: CATYGEGLEGYTF. The CDR3 region has the DNA TGTGCCACCTACGGGGAGGGATTAGAAGGCTACACCTTC. Combining the CDR3 with reference TRBV19 and TRBJ1-2 gives the whole variable domain DGGITQSPKYLFRKEGQNVTLSCEQNLNHDAMYWYRQDPGQGLRLIYYSQIVNDFQKGDIAEGYSVSREKKESFPLTVTSAQKNPTAFYLCATYGEGLEGYTFGSGTRLTVV.

The CDR3, as DNA: TGTGCCAGTGTGGGGGGAAGTGACTATGGCTACACCTTC. It yields the protein CASVGGSDYGYTF. The chain has TRBV2 and TRBJ1-2; TRBD1 might be the D (5 bases). The CDR3 has 13 residues. Germline CDR1 is SNHLY and CDR2 is FYNNEI. V dropped 9 bases and J dropped 3 bases, with 14 bases sitting between them.

The J gene is TRBJ2-7, the V gene TRBV27; TRBD1 matches 8 bases. V was clipped by 4 bases and J by 2 bases; unmatched bases: 1. The CDR3 has 13 amino acids. CDR1 and CDR2 (germline): MNHEY, SMNVEV (reference sequence). CDR3 protein: CASSWDRTYEQYF. In DNA form, the CDR3 reads TGTGCCAGCAGTTGGGACAGGACCTACGAGCAGTACTTC.

The J gene is TRBJ2-7, the V gene TRBV18; D not certain. Trimming shortened V by 4 bases and J by 0 bases, and 16 bases separated the two germline ends. The germline V gene has CDR1 KGHSH and CDR2 LQKENI. The CDR3 spans 16 residues. The DNA of the CDR3 is TGTGCCAGCTCACAGAGTACTGCAATATTCTCCTACGAGCAGTACTTC. Translation gives CASSQSTAIFSYEQYF.

The V call is TRBV6-1, the J call TRBJ2-1, with TRBD2 matching 11 bases. The CDR3 contains 13 residues. The germline V gene has CDR1 MNHNS and CDR2 SASEGT. The ends lost 6 bases at V and 6 bases at J; junction bases unmatched: 1. CDR3 region: CASRLAGANEQFF. In DNA, the CDR3 is TGTGCCAGCAGACTAGCGGGGGCCAATGAGCAGTTCTTC.

J is TRBJ2-7 and V is TRBV2; 11 bases are a match to TRBD2. The CDR3 totals 16 residues. Germline V gene sequence: CDR1 SNHLY, CDR2 FYNNEI. Trimming at V came to 7 bases and at J to 1 base, leaving 9 bases not matched to a gene. In DNA form, the CDR3 reads TGTGCCAGCAAACCAGGGGTAGCGGGAGGGTCCTACGAGCAGTACTTC. The encoded protein is CASKPGVAGGSYEQYF.

A word on this clone: A junction end diverges from the germline sequence, so it may reflect a read error. CDR3 nucleotide sequence: TGTGCCAGCAGCTCCGGACTAGCGGGGCACTTC. It yields the protein CASSSGLAGHF. V usage is TRBV7-8 and J usage is TRBJ2-7; TRBD2 agrees at 12 bases. The CDR3 contains 11 residues. Germline CDR1 reads SGHVS; CDR2 reads FQNEAQ.

The chain carries TRBV6-1 and TRBJ1-1; 8 bases line up with TRBD1. This CDR3 contains 14 residues. CDR1 and CDR2 (germline): MNHNS, SASEGT. V lost 2 bases to trimming and J lost 12 bases; unmatched junction nucleotides: 11. The DNA for the CDR3 is TGTGCCAGCAGTGAATCCTGGCAGGGGGCTTTGTCTTTCTTT. This translates into CASSESWQGALSFF.

The V and J genes are TRBV2 and TRBJ1-2, with TRBD1 matching over 7 bases. J gave up 4 bases and V 6 bases, and 11 bases lay outside the gene matches. This CDR3 has 15 residues. The germline gives CDR1 SNHLY, CDR2 FYNNEI. The CDR3 loop reads CASSAWDSNFYGYTF. CDR3 sequence (DNA): TGTGCCAGCAGCGCTTGGGACAGCAACTTCTATGGCTACACCTTC. The full variable domain, its missing parts supplied by reference TRBV2 and TRBJ1-2, is EPEVTQTPSHQVTQMGQEVILRCVPISNHLYFYWYRQILGQKVEFLVSFYNNEISEKSEIFDDQFSVERPDGSNFTLKIRSTKLEDSAMYFCASSAWDSNFYGYTFGSGTRLTVV.

This chain joins TRBV6-5 and TRBJ2-3; D gene uncertain. V shed 0 bases and J shed 3 bases, with 7 bases lying between them. The germline gives CDR1 MNHEY, CDR2 SVGAGI. The CDR3 covers 14 residues. As DNA, the CDR3 is TGTGCCAGCAGTTACTCCGGGTTGACAGATACGCAGTATTTT. Protein product: CASSYSGLTDTQYF.

The chain combines TRBV19 with TRBJ1-4; D is possibly TRBD1 (5 bases). Germline-derived CDR1 and CDR2 are LNHDA and SQIVND (reference sequence). The germline V and J ends were trimmed by 0 bases and 7 bases, with 15 bases remaining between them. The CDR3 totals 16 residues. The CDR3 spells CASSIDFDTGSEKLFF. The CDR3 DNA reads as TGTGCCAGTAGTATAGATTTCGACACAGGTAGTGAAAAACTGTTTTTT.

This rearrangement joins TRBV5-1 to TRBJ2-7, with D maybe TRBD2 (7 bases). The CDR3 length is 17 residues. Germline V lookup: CDR1 SGHRS, CDR2 YFSETQ. The V gene lost 4 bases and the J gene lost 6 bases, with 26 bases spanning the gap. CDR3 sequence (DNA): TGCGCCAGCAGCCCCCCCTTGGGCAGGGGAGGGTATAGCGAGCAGTACTTC. Amino acid sequence: CASSPPLGRGGYSEQYF. Full variable domain (rest looked up from reference TRBV5-1 and TRBJ2-7): KAGVTQTPRYLIKTRGQQVTLSCSPISGHRSVSWYQQTPGQGLQFLFEYFSETQRNKGNFPGRFSGRQFSNSRSEMNVSTLELGDSALYLCASSPPLGRGGYSEQYFGPGTRLTVT.